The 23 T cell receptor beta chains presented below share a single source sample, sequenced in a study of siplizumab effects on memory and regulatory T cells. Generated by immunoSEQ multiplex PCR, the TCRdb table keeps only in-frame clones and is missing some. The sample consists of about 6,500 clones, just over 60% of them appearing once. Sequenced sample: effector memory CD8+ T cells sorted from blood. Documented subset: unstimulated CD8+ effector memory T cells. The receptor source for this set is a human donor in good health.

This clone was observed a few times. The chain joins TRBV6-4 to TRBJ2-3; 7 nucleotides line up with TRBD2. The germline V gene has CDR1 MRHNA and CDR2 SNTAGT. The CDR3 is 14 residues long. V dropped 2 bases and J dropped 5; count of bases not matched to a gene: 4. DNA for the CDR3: TGTGCCAGCAGTGACAGGGGAGGGGAAGATACGCAGTATTTT. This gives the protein CASSDRGGEDTQYF.

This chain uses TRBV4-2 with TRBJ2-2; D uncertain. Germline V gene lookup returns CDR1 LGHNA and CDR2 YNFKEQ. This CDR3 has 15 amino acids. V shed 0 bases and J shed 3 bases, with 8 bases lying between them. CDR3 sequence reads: CASSQDGPDTGELFF. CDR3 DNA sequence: TGTGCCAGCAGCCAAGATGGGCCGGACACCGGGGAGCTGTTTTTT.

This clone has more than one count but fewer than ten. The CDR3 bases are TGTGCCAGCAGTGCCTATGGGTCTGGAAACACCATATATTTT. This gives the protein CASSAYGSGNTIYF. The chain is built from TRBV2 and TRBJ1-3; D is unresolved. V was clipped by 4 bases and J by 1 base, with 8 bases between them. This CDR3 is built from 14 residues. Looked up from germline, CDR1 is SNHLY and CDR2 is FYNNEI.

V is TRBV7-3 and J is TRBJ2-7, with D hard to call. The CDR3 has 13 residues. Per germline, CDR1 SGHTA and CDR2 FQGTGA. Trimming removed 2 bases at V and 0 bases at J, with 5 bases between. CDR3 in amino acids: CASSLGNSYEQYF. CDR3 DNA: TGTGCCAGCAGCTTAGGCAACTCCTACGAGCAGTACTTC.

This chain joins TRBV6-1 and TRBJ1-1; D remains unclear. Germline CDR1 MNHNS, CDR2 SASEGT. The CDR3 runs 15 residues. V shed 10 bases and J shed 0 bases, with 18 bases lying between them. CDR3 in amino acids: CATDTKEGMNTEAFF. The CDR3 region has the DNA TGTGCCACAGATACAAAGGAGGGCATGAACACTGAAGCTTTCTTT.

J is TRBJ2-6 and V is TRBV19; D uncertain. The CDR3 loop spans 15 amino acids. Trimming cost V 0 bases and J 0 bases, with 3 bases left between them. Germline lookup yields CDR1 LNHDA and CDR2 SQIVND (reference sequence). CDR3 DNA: TGTGCCAGTAGTATAGAAGTCTCTGGGGCCAACGTCCTGACTTTC. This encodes CASSIEVSGANVLTF. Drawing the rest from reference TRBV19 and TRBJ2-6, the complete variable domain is DGGITQSPKYLFRKEGQNVTLSCEQNLNHDAMYWYRQDPGQGLRLIYYSQIVNDFQKGDIAEGYSVSREKKESFPLTVTSAQKNPTAFYLCASSIEVSGANVLTFGAGSRLTVL.

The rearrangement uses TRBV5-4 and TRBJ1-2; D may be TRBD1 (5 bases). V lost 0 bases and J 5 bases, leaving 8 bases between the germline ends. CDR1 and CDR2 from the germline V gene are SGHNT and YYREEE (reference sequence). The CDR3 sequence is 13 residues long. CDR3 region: CASSLGGSYGYTF. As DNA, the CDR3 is TGTGCCAGCAGCTTGGGGGGGAGTTATGGCTACACCTTC.

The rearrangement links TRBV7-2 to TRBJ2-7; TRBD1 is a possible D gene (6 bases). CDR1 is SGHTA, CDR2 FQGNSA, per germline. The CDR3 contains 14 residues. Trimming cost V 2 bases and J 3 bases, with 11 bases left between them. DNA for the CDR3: TGTGCCAGCAGCTTAACAGGGTTTCTCTACGAGCAGTACTTC. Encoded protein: CASSLTGFLYEQYF.

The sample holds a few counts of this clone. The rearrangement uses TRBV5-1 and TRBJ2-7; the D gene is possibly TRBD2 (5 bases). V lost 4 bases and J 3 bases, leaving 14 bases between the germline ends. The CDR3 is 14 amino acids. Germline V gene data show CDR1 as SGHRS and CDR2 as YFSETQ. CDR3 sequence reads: CASSATYGDYEQYF. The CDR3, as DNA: TGCGCCAGCAGCGCCACATACGGGGACTACGAGCAGTACTTC.

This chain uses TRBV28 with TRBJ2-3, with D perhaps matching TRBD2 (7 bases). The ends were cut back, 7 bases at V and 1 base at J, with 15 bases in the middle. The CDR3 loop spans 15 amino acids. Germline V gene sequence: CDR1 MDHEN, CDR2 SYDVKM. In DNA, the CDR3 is TGTGCCAGCATGTATGGGGGGGGCCGCACAGATACGCAGTATTTT. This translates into CASMYGGGRTDTQYF. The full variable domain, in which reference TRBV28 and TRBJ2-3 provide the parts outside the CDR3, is DVKVTQSSRYLVKRTGEKVFLECVQDMDHENMFWYRQDPGLGLRLIYFSYDVKMKEKGDIPEGYSVSREKKERFSLILESASTNQTSMYLCASMYGGGRTDTQYFGPGTRLTVL.

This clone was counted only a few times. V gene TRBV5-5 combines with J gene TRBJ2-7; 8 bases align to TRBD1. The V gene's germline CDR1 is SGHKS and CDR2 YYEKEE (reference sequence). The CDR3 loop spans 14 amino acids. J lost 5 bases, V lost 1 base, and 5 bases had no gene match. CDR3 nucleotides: TGTGCCAGCAGCTTGTGGCAGGGGGCCGACGAGCAGTACTTC. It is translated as CASSLWQGADEQYF. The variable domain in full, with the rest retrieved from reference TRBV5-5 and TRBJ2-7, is DAGVTQSPTHLIKTRGQQVTLRCSPISGHKSVSWYQQVLGQGPQFIFQYYEKEERGRGNFPDRFSARQFPNYSSELNVNALLLGDSALYLCASSLWQGADEQYFGPGTRLTVT.

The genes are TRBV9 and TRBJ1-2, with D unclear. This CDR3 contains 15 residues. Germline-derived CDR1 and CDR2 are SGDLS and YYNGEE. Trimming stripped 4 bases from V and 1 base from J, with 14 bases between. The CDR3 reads CASSLTSGSNYGYTF. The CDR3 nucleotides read TGTGCCAGCAGCCTTACCTCGGGGAGTAACTATGGCTACACCTTC. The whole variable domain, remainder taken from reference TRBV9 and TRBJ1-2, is DSGVTQTPKHLITATGQRVTLRCSPRSGDLSVYWYQQSLDQGLQFLIQYYNGEERAKGNILERFSAQQFPDLHSELNLSSLELGDSALYFCASSLTSGSNYGYTFGSGTRLTVV.

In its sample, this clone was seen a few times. CDR3 sequence reads: CASSPTPGQGRNEQFF. CDR3 DNA sequence: TGTGCCAGCAGTCCCACCCCGGGACAGGGCCGCAATGAGCAGTTCTTC. The rearrangement joins TRBV6-4 to TRBJ2-1; 9 nucleotides agree with TRBD1. This CDR3 is 16 amino acids long. The V gene's germline CDR1 is MRHNA and CDR2 SNTAGT. V lost 5 bases to trimming and J lost 6 bases; unmatched junction nucleotides: 11.

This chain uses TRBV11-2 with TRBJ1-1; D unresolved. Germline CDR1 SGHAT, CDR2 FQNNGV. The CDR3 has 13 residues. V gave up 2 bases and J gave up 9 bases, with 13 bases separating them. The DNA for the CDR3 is TGTGCCAGCAGCTTATTCACTCTGGCCAAAGCTTTCTTT. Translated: CASSLFTLAKAFF.

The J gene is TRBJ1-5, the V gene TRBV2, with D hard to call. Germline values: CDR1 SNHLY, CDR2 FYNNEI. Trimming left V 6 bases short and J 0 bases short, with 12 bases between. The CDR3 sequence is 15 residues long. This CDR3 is CASREQTYSNQPQHF. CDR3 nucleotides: TGTGCCAGCAGGGAACAGACGTATAGCAATCAGCCCCAGCATTTT. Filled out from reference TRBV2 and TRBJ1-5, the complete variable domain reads EPEVTQTPSHQVTQMGQEVILRCVPISNHLYFYWYRQILGQKVEFLVSFYNNEISEKSEIFDDQFSVERPDGSNFTLKIRSTKLEDSAMYFCASREQTYSNQPQHFGDGTRLSIL.

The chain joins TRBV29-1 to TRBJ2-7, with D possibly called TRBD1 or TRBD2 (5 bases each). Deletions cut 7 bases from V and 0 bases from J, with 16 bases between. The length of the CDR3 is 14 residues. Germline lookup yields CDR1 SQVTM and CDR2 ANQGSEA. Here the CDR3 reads CSALRRDGSYEQYF. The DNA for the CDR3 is TGCAGCGCACTCCGCCGGGACGGCTCCTACGAGCAGTACTTC.

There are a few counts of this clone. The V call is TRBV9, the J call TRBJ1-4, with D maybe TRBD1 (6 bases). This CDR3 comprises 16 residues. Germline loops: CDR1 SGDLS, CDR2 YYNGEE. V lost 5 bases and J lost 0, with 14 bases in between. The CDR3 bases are TGTGCCAGCAGTGCAGGGGATATAACAACTAATGAAAAACTGTTTTTT. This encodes CASSAGDITTNEKLFF.

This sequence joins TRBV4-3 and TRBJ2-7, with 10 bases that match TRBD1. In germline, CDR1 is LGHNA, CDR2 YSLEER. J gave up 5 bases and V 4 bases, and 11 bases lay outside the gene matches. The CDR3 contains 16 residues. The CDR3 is CASSRARDRGGDEQYF. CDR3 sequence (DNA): TGCGCCAGCAGCCGTGCCCGGGACAGGGGCGGGGACGAGCAGTACTTC.

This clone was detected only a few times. The CDR3 DNA follows: TGTGCCAGCAGTCCCGACAGGGGAGGTGGGGCCAACGTCCTGACTTTC. It is translated as CASSPDRGGGANVLTF. This sequence joins TRBV6-4 and TRBJ2-6; 8 bases match TRBD1. With V trimmed by 5 bases and J by 3 bases, 6 bases remained unmatched. Germline CDR1 reads MRHNA; CDR2 reads SNTAGT. CDR3 size: 16 residues.

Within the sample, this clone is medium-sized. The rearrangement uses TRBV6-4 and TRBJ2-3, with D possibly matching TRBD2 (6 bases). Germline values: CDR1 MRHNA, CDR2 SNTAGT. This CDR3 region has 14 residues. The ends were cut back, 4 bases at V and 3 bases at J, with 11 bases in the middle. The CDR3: CASSGAEGTDTQYF. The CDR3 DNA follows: TGTGCCAGCAGTGGAGCGGAGGGAACAGATACGCAGTATTTT.

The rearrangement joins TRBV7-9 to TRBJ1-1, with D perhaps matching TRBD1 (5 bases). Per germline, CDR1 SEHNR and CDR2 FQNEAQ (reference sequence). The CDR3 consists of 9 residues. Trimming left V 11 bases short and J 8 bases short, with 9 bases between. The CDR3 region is CAGGGEAFF. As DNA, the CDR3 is TGTGCCGGTGGGGGGGAAGCTTTCTTT.

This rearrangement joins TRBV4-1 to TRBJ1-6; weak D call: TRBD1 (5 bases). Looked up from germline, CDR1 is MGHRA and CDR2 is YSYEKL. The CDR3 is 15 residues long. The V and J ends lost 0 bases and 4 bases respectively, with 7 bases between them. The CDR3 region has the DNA TGCGCCAGCAGCCAAGACGACAGTTATAATTCACCCCTCCACTTT. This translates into CASSQDDSYNSPLHF.

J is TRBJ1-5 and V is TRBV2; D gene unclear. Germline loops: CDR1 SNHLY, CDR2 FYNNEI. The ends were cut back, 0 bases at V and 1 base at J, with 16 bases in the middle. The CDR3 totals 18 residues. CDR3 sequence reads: CASSEALIWRRSNQPQHF. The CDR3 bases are TGTGCCAGCAGTGAAGCGCTTATCTGGAGAAGGAGCAATCAGCCCCAGCATTTT.